Many counts were recorded for the clone carrying this T cell receptor (beta chain). Its matching antigen is unknown. Amplifying from RNA transcripts, the study obtained TCR beta CDR3 regions. The workflow started with a first-round RT-PCR run with HTBI primers and then moved on to a second-round multiplex PCR. MiXCR, applied by TCRdb to the multiplex PCR reads, yields one record per CDR3 protein. The sample yields roughly 610,000 distinct CDR3 sequences, around a fifth seen once. The data were obtained in a study of Graves' ophthalmopathy and Graves' hyperthyroidism. CDR1 and CDR2 from the germline V gene are GTSNPN and SVGIG (reference sequence). Trimming left V 0 bases short and J 3 bases short, with 9 bases between. CDR3 length: 13 amino acids. General study findings and limits: Built on 13 signatures, a model told ophthalmopathy apart from stable hyperthyroidism with 85% to 90% sensitivity and less than 82% specificity.

Clinicians diagnosed using symptoms, serum thyroxine, TRAb, thyroid ultrasound and orbital computed tomography. The source of this sequence is a woman aged 18 to 35 with stable Graves' hyperthyroidism. Some clones in this sample may be carry-over from other donors' samples. The chain employs TRBV30 and TRBJ2-7; unclear D gene. Material: peripheral blood. CDR3 sequence: CAWSVGPIYEQYF. The CDR3, as DNA: TGTGCCTGGAGTGTTGGTCCTATCTACGAGCAGTACTTC.